Below, 8 T cell receptor beta chains from the same sample are listed, as sequenced in a study of shared clonotypes between healthy human individuals (dated by TCRdb to 2020 to 2022). Receptors were amplified or captured by the immunoSEQ multiplex PCR assay. Not all clones reach the TCRdb copy of this immuneACCESS table, which keeps in-frame sequences only. Checked studies attribute under half of the gap to unresolved V genes and leave the rest unexplained. This sample is represented by under 2,500,000 clones; about 94% of them were singletons. The ten largest clones add up to about 0.13% of the sample. Sequencing input: naive CD4+ T cells sorted from blood. The meaning of the sample's cell subset or site label: CD45RA+ positively selected. These receptors came from a man in his late teens or twenties in good health.

Comments on this clone: The same CDR3 arises from other DNA sequences in this sample as well. This sequence joins TRBV6-5 and TRBJ2-2; no reliable D call. The germline CDR1 and CDR2 sequences are MNHEY and SVGAGI. V was shortened by 6 bases and J by 4 bases, with 3 bases between the two germline ends. The CDR3 consists of 11 residues. The CDR3 reads CASSRTGELFF. Here the CDR3 DNA reads TGTGCCAGCAGCCGCACCGGGGAGCTGTTTTTT.

V is TRBV6-5 and J is TRBJ1-4; 7 nucleotides agree with TRBD1. The V gene end was trimmed by 5 bases and the J gene end by 8 bases; junction bases not matched to a gene: 5. The germline V gene encodes CDR1 MNHEY and CDR2 SVGAGI. The length of the CDR3 is 13 residues. The CDR3 loop reads CASSRQGTEKLFF. Written as DNA, the CDR3 is TGTGCCAGCAGTAGACAGGGTACAGAAAAACTGTTTTTT.

This clone has just one count. Here the CDR3 reads CAISDSSGIGPGTDTQYF. In DNA, the CDR3 is TGTGCCATCAGTGATTCTAGCGGGATAGGTCCTGGCACAGATACGCAGTATTTT. The J gene is TRBJ2-3, the V gene TRBV10-3; 9 bases line up with TRBD2. Losses at the gene ends were 3 bases for V and 1 base for J; bases not matched to a gene: 11. The CDR3 extends over 18 amino acids. The germline V gene encodes CDR1 ENHRY and CDR2 SYGVKD.

Regarding this clone: This sample also contains other DNA sequences that code for the same CDR3. This chain's CDR3 is CASSPGTAYEQYF. In nucleotides, the CDR3 is TGTGCCAGCTCACCAGGGACGGCCTACGAGCAGTACTTC. The genes are TRBV18 and TRBJ2-7, with D perhaps being TRBD1 or TRBD2 (5 bases each). The ends were cut back, 2 bases at V and 2 bases at J, with 7 bases in the middle. The CDR3 runs 13 residues. Looked up from germline, CDR1 is KGHSH and CDR2 is LQKENI.

This clone was recorded only once. The chain couples TRBV2 to TRBJ1-4, with D perhaps TRBD1 (6 bases). Germline V gives CDR1 SNHLY, CDR2 FYNNEI. The CDR3 covers 16 residues. V was shortened by 0 bases and J by 4 bases, with 12 bases between the two germline ends. In nucleotides, the CDR3 is TGTGCCAGCAGTGAAGCCGGTTGGGGGCTTAATGAAAAACTGTTTTTT. Residues: CASSEAGWGLNEKLFF. Together with reference TRBV2 and TRBJ1-4, the CDR3 gives the full variable domain: EPEVTQTPSHQVTQMGQEVILRCVPISNHLYFYWYRQILGQKVEFLVSFYNNEISEKSEIFDDQFSVERPDGSNFTLKIRSTKLEDSAMYFCASSEAGWGLNEKLFFGSGTQLSVL.

This chain links TRBV10-3 with TRBJ1-1, with 9 bases that match TRBD1. Losses at the gene ends were 11 bases for V and 6 bases for J; bases not matched to a gene: 7. The length of the CDR3 is 12 residues. Germline CDR1 ENHRY, CDR2 SYGVKD. The CDR3 protein is CASGTGLPEAFF. Written as DNA, the CDR3 is TGTGCCTCGGGGACAGGGCTACCTGAAGCTTTCTTT.

The genes are TRBV29-1 and TRBJ2-6, with TRBD1 identical over 7 bases. Germline CDR1 is SQVTM and CDR2 is ANQGSEA. J gave up 2 bases and V 6 bases, and 10 bases lay outside the gene matches. This CDR3 has 16 residues. This chain's CDR3 is CSVLTGKATGANVLTF. CDR3 coding DNA: TGCAGCGTACTGACAGGGAAGGCAACTGGGGCCAACGTCCTGACTTTC.

The rearrangement links TRBV6-1 to TRBJ1-5; D might be TRBD1 (5 bases). The germline CDR1 and CDR2 sequences are MNHNS and SASEGT. Trimming left V 7 bases short and J 4 bases short, with 17 bases between. This CDR3 region has 15 residues. In DNA form, the CDR3 reads TGTGCCAGCACTAGAGGGGCGATTTGGAATCAGCCCCAGCATTTT. Translating it yields CASTRGAIWNQPQHF.